These T cell receptor beta chains were read from a single sample in a study of T-cell reconstitution after alpha-beta-depleted transplantation in children. Using its own MiXCR run on the PCR reads, TCRdb lists one record per CDR3 protein. The sample has some 600,000 distinct CDR3 sequences; over 15% are singletons. The source material was PBMCs from the stem cell graft donor, sampled from the stem cell graft. All receptors derive from a human donor who donated a stem cell graft to a child with acute myeloid leukemia. The CDR3 runs from the conserved cysteine through the conserved F or W. A D gene is named only where the DNA matches it firmly. Size is stated for part of the rows, as once, few or many counts, or as a class when the clone is expanded.

NA	16	TRBV11-2	NA	TRBJ2-5	CASSPTTQTSQETQYF	TGTGCCAGCAGCCCTACGACCCAGACAAGTCAAGAGACCCAGTACTTC
few	13	TRBV4-3	NA	TRBJ2-7	CASSPGWSYEQYF	TGCGCCAGCAGCCCGGGGTGGTCCTACGAGCAGTACTTC
NA	14	TRBV25-1	TRBD1	TRBJ1-2	CASTSTGANYGYTF	TGTGCCAGCACTTCGACAGGGGCTAACTATGGCTACACCTTC
few	17	TRBV5-1	NA	TRBJ2-2	CASSPGVVQTNTGELFF	TGCGCCAGCAGCCCGGGGGTTGTACAGACGAACACCGGGGAGCTGTTTTTT
NA	16	TRBV20-1	NA	TRBJ2-2	CSARDRTGANTGELFF	TGCAGTGCTAGAGATCGAACGGGGGCGAACACCGGGGAGCTGTTTTTT
many	15	TRBV20-1	NA	TRBJ2-3	CSARDSRGLTDTQYF	TGCAGTGCTAGAGACTCCCGGGGACTCACAGATACGCAGTATTTT
NA	15	TRBV7-2	TRBD2	TRBJ2-3	CASSLDRRGTDTQYF	TGTGCCAGCAGCTTAGACCGGCGGGGGACAGATACGCAGTATTTT
NA	13	TRBV5-4	NA	TRBJ2-3	CASDGGSTDTQYF	TGTGCCAGCGACGGGGGCTCCACAGATACGCAGTATTTT
few	13	TRBV5-1	NA	TRBJ2-2	CASSVTFTGELFF	TGCGCCAGCAGCGTAACTTTTACCGGGGAGCTGTTTTTT
NA	14	TRBV7-2	NA	TRBJ2-5	CASSLGPGVETQYF	TGTGCCAGCAGCTTAGGTCCGGGGGTAGAGACCCAGTACTTC